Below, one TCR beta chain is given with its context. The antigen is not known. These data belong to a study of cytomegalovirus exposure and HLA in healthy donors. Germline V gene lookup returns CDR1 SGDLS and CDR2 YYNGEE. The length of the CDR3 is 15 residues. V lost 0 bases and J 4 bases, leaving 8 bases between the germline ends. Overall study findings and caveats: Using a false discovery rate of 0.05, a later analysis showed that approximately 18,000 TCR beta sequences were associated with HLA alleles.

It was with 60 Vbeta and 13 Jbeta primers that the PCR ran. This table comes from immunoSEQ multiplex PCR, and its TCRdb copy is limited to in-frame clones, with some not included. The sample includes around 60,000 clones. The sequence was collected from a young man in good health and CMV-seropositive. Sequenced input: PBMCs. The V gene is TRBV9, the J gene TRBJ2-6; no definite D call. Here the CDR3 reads CASSVAGTGANVLTF. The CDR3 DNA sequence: TGTGCCAGCAGCGTAGCGGGTACCGGGGCCAACGTCCTGACTTTC.